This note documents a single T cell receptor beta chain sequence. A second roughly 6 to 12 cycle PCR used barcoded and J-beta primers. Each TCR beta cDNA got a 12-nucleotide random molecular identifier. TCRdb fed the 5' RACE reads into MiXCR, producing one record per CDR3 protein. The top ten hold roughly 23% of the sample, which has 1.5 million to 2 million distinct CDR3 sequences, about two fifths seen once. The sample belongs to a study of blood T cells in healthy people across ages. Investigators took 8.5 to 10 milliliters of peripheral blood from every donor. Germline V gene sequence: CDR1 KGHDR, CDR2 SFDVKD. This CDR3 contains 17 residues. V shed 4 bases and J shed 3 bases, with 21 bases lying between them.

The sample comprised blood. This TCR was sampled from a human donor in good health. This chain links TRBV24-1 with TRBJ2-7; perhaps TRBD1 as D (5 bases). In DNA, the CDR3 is TGTGCCACCAGTGAACCCCAAATTCGACAGAAAAACTACGAGCAGTACTTC. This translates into CATSEPQIRQKNYEQYF.